The clone carrying this T cell receptor beta chain was observed once. Its antigen is not known. This sample is drawn from a study of shared clonotypes between healthy human individuals. Study at large: The donor pool was made up of two women and three men aged 18 to 49.

Whole-study results and caveats: When naive CD4 clonotypes were compared across a few donors, around 5% were shared.

The CDR3 has 12 amino acids. Trimming pared 6 bases from V and 4 bases from J, leaving 9 bases between. Per the germline V gene, CDR1 is MNHEY and CDR2 is SVGAGI. Over several immunoSEQ plates, each subset's genomic DNA was distributed in even portions. On sorted subsets, replicate PCRs used 200 to 250 ng DNA, or approximately 33,000 T cell genomes. Profiling relied on immunoSEQ multiplex PCR, and the TCRdb table lists in-frame clones only, not all of them. Of some 320,000 clones in the sample, around 87% were seen once. The clonotype was recovered from a man younger than 35 in good health. V gene TRBV6-5 combines with J gene TRBJ1-1; no definite D call. The sample was memory CD8+ T cells sorted from blood. Subset defined: CD45RO+ cells pooled with CCR7-negative TemRA cells. The CDR3: CASRDAATEAFF. The CDR3 region has the DNA TGTGCCAGCAGAGACGCGGCCACTGAAGCTTTCTTT.